Following are 5 T cell receptor beta chains from one sample sequenced in a study of Graves' ophthalmopathy and Graves' hyperthyroidism. RNA transcripts were the source from which TCR beta CDR3 regions were amplified. RT-PCR in the first round used HTBI primers; a second-round multiplex PCR followed. TCRdb reprocessed the multiplex PCR reads via MiXCR and lists one record per CDR3 protein. Here the sample spans about 390,000 distinct CDR3 sequences, 15% being singletons. Sequencing input: peripheral blood. These receptors were obtained from a woman aged 18-35 years with stable Graves' hyperthyroidism.

V gene TRBV15 combines with J gene TRBJ1-2; 8 nucleotides line up with TRBD1. CDR1 is LNHNV, CDR2 YYDKDF, per germline (reference sequence). The CDR3 totals 19 residues. The J segment lost 5 bases and the V segment lost 2 bases, leaving 19 bases of the junction unmatched. CDR3: CATSRTSLLGQGSWYGYTF. CDR3 DNA sequence: TGTGCCACCAGCAGAACATCCCTACTCGGACAGGGTTCATGGTATGGCTACACCTTC.

This clonotype was seen many times. The V call is TRBV6-1, the J call TRBJ1-6; D unresolved. V gave up 6 bases and J gave up 3 bases, with 9 bases separating them. CDR1 and CDR2 (germline): MNHNS, SASEGT. The CDR3 spans 14 residues. The CDR3 spells CASREALYNSPLHF. The CDR3, as DNA: TGTGCCAGCAGGGAGGCCCTCTATAATTCACCCCTCCACTTT.

This clonotype was observed at least ten times. The rearrangement joins TRBV7-3 to TRBJ1-1; no clear D. V gave up 5 bases and J gave up 3 bases, with 13 bases separating them. This CDR3 has 14 amino acids. Germline V CDR1 and CDR2: SGHTA, FQGTGA. DNA of the CDR3: TGTGCCAGCAGCATGGGGTCCTGGGACACTGAAGCTTTCTTT. Translating gives CASSMGSWDTEAFF.

Ten or more counts support this clonotype. J is TRBJ1-2 and V is TRBV15; 8 bases line up with TRBD1. This CDR3 is 16 amino acids long. V was clipped by 0 bases and J by 4 bases; unmatched bases: 7. From germline, CDR1 is LNHNV and CDR2 YYDKDF (reference sequence). This CDR3 reads CATSRDHDRGTYGYTF. In DNA form, the CDR3 reads TGTGCCACCAGCAGAGACCACGACAGGGGAACCTATGGCTACACCTTC.

This clonotype was recorded many times. This sequence joins TRBV7-9 and TRBJ2-7; 11 bases line up with TRBD2. The CDR3 is 14 residues long. Germline V gene data show CDR1 as SEHNR and CDR2 as FQNEAQ (reference sequence). The V gene end was trimmed by 11 bases and the J gene end by 6 bases; junction bases not matched to a gene: 12. CDR3 sequence (DNA): TGTGCCGCCAGCAGCGTTAGCGGGGGGGTCGAGCAGTACTTC. It yields the protein CAASSVSGGVEQYF.